The T cell receptor (beta chain) under discussion was sequenced for a study of CD8+ T cells in alopecia areata (dated by TCRdb to the late 2010s). Some background on the complete study: The treated patients took part in an open-label pilot trial in which moderate-to-severe alopecia areata was treated with oral tofacitinib at 5 to 10 mg twice daily. Patients on tofacitinib were biopsied at baseline and after 4 and 24 weeks of treatment, and several of the patients also had a later scalp biopsy. TCRbeta CDR3 regions were amplified by immunoSEQ multiplex PCR using 35 Vbeta forward and 13 Jbeta reverse primers. RNA came from the PAXgene miRNA kit for fixed scalp, the miRNeasy kit for PBMCs, and the RNeasy kit for mouse skin. Scalp clonality was compared among normal scalp (n=4), patchy alopecia areata scalp (n=8), and alopecia totalis/universalis scalp (n=8). In both human patients and the C3H/HeJ mouse model, the study applied high-throughput TCRbeta sequencing to look at T cell clonal expansion in alopecia areata. In humans, TCRbeta sequencing was performed on scalp tissue and on sorted CD4+ and CD8+ peripheral blood T cells from healthy controls and from patients with patchy or totalis/universalis alopecia areata. Tofacitinib was given for 6 to 18 months, followed by 6 months of follow-up off drug to assess delayed response and recurrence.

The method was the immunoSEQ multiplex PCR assay. For TCR sequencing, RNA was extracted from every sample and reverse transcribed into cDNA to serve as template. First-strand cDNA was synthesized with SuperScript III using a 2:1 mix of oligo-dT and random hexamers. A synthetic immune receptor repertoire was used to measure amplification bias, and any remaining bias was corrected computationally. Regarding the original processing steps: Raw reads were preprocessed to remove errors, and CDR3 was defined according to IMGT conventions as the region from the conserved cysteine to phenylalanine. To get clonality, Shannon entropy was normalized by log2 of the number of productive unique TCRs and the result was subtracted from 1. Whether each scalp clone was CD4 or CD8 was inferred by checking scalp TCRbeta sequences against the CD4 and CD8 repertoires from sorted blood. Drawn from immuneACCESS, this table holds only the in-frame rearrangements with V and J called that TCRdb kept. Clones are partly lost; checked studies trace under half to an unresolved V gene and leave the rest unexplained. V and J calls and clone size are as listed in that table; D and trimming were resolved from the DNA. The sample table shows 150,000 or so clones, and approximately 49% are seen once. The top ten hold about 17% of the sample.

The table lists this clone with many counts. Its antigen is not yet known. No much larger clonotype is one base removed from it; base qualities were not supplied. General study outcomes and caveats: Shared TCR sequences between patients were less evident than in mice, which may be partly attributable to HLA diversity in the patient population. Compared with normal scalp, lesional scalp had higher clonality and more expanded CD8+ clones, particularly in alopecia totalis/universalis, a pattern that suggests antigenic drive. Scalp TCR repertoire analysis is complicated because resident alphabeta T cells in normal human skin are also sequenced, whereas mouse skin is dominated by gammadelta T cells.

The sample's time point, from its label and the paper: baseline before oral tofacitinib. Lesional scalp punch biopsies and peripheral blood were collected from alopecia areata patients. PBMCs were isolated by density centrifugation and stained for CD3, CD4 and CD8, and CD4+ and CD8+ T cells were sorted on a FACSAria. Sequencing was performed on CD8+ T cells sorted from blood, taken at week 0. The clonotype comes from a human donor with alopecia areata.

The CDR3 region has the sequence CASSLDAQVNTGELFF. The nucleotide sequence reads as follows: TGCGCCAGCAGCTTGGATGCACAGGTGAACACCGGGGAGCTGTTTTTT. The chain was built from TRBV5-1 and TRBJ2-2, with TRBD1 tentatively as D gene (5 bases match). Spanning cysteine to phenylalanine, the CDR3 consists of 16 amino acids. Just the 48-base CDR3 DNA is kept, in frame starting at base 1. According to the germline V gene, CDR1 reads SGHRS and CDR2 reads YFSETQ. V gives up 0 bases and J gives up 1 base, and the segment between their germline ends measures 10 bases.